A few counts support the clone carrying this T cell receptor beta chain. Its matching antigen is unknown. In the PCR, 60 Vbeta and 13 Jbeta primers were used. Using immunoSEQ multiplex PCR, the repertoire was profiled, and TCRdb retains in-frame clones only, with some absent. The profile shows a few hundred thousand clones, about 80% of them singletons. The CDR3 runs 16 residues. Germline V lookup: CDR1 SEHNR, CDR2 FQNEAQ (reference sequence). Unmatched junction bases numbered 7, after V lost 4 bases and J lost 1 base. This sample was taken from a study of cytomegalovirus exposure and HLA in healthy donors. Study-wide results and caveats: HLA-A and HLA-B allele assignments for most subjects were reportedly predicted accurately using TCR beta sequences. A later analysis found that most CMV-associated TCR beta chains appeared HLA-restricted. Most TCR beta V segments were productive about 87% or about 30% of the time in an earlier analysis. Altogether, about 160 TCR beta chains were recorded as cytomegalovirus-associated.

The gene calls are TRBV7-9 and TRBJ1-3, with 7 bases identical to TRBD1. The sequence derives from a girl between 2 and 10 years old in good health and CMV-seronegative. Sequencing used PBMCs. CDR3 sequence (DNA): TGTGCCAGCAGCTCGACTTCGACAGGGTCTGGAAACACCATATATTTT. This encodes CASSSTSTGSGNTIYF.